Shown below are 14 T cell receptor beta chains from a single sample sequenced in a study of graft-versus-host responses after intestinal transplantation. For these receptors, no antigen is known. TCRdb's table, derived via immunoSEQ multiplex PCR, lists solely in-frame clones and lacks some. The table lists 80,000 to 95,000 clones, around 90% of them singletons. This specimen consisted of unstimulated CD8+ T cells sorted from spleen or lymph node cells, obtained before intestinal transplant. These TCRs come from a human donor who received an intestinal transplant.

This clone was recorded once. This chain connects TRBV5-1 to TRBJ2-5; 8 nucleotides line up with TRBD1. Germline values: CDR1 SGHRS, CDR2 YFSETQ. The CDR3 sequence is 15 residues long. The V segment lost 4 bases and the J segment 5 bases; nucleotides outside the gene matches: 10. This CDR3 reads CASSVDRVIEETQYF. CDR3 coding DNA: TGCGCCAGCAGCGTGGACAGGGTGATAGAGGAGACCCAGTACTTC.

The chain joins TRBV6-5 to TRBJ2-7, with 9 bases matching TRBD1. The germline V gene has CDR1 MNHEY and CDR2 SVGAGI. The J segment lost 3 bases and the V segment lost 2 bases, leaving 2 bases of the junction unmatched. The CDR3 consists of 14 residues. CDR3 protein: CASSYGTGLYEQYF. In DNA, the CDR3 is TGTGCCAGCAGTTACGGGACAGGGCTCTACGAGCAGTACTTC.

The DNA of the CDR3 is TGTGCCAGCAGCTTTCCTAGCGGGACGGATGAGCAGTTCTTC. Protein product: CASSFPSGTDEQFF. The rearrangement joins TRBV7-9 to TRBJ2-1; 9 nucleotides match TRBD2. The CDR3 is 14 residues long. The V gene's germline CDR1 is SEHNR and CDR2 FQNEAQ (reference sequence). Germline trimming cut 3 bases from V and 8 bases from J; bases unmatched to any gene: 5.

V usage is TRBV14 and J usage is TRBJ1-3; tentatively, D is TRBD1 (6 bases). CDR3 length: 14 residues. The germline V gene has CDR1 SGHDN and CDR2 FVKESK. Trimming took 3 bases from V and 4 from J, leaving 10 bases between them. The CDR3 loop is CASSHRGGGNTIYF. The CDR3 nucleotides read TGTGCCAGCAGCCACAGGGGCGGAGGAAACACCATATATTTT.

J is TRBJ2-7 and V is TRBV29-1; TRBD2 aligns across 10 bases. The CDR3 contains 13 residues. Germline V CDR1 and CDR2: SQVTM, ANQGSEA. V lost 4 bases, J lost 2 bases, and 2 bases stayed unmatched. The CDR3 region has the DNA TGCAGCGTTGTCGGGACTAGCGCCTACGAGCAGTACTTC. Translating gives CSVVGTSAYEQYF.

CDR3 in DNA: TGTGCCAGCAGTTACCGTACGGGATTGGACACTGAAGCTTTCTTT. Translation: CASSYRTGLDTEAFF. The chain couples TRBV6-7 to TRBJ1-1; no clear D. TRBV6-7 is noted as an ORF with a role that remains uncertain. V lost 2 bases and J lost 3, with 13 bases in between. The length of the CDR3 is 15 residues.

This chain joins TRBV7-9 and TRBJ2-1; D is undetermined. This CDR3 contains 11 residues. Germline V gives CDR1 SEHNR, CDR2 FQNEAQ (reference sequence). V dropped 4 bases and J dropped 10 bases, with 8 bases sitting between them. The CDR3 here is CASSSMREQFF. The CDR3 nucleotides are TGTGCCAGCAGCTCCATGAGGGAGCAGTTCTTC.

V gene TRBV6-5 combines with J gene TRBJ2-1; maybe TRBD2 (6 bases). CDR1 and CDR2 from the germline V gene are MNHEY and SVGAGI. The CDR3 runs 13 residues. The V and J ends lost 5 bases and 6 bases respectively, with 11 bases between them. CDR3 DNA sequence: TGTGCCAGCAGTACGGGACTTCGCAATGAGCAGTTCTTC. This sequence encodes CASSTGLRNEQFF.

The chain uses TRBV14 and TRBJ2-7; tentatively, D is TRBD1 (6 bases). This CDR3 has 16 residues. Trimming left V 0 bases short and J 2 bases short, with 14 bases between. The germline V gene encodes CDR1 SGHDN and CDR2 FVKESK. The CDR3 sequence is CASSQDSGAETYEQYF. CDR3 coding DNA: TGTGCCAGCAGCCAAGACTCAGGGGCCGAAACCTACGAGCAGTACTTC.

This clone showed up just a few times. The chain combines TRBV7-3 with TRBJ2-3; possible D gene TRBD2, 7 bases. Germline V lookup: CDR1 SGHTA, CDR2 FQGTGA. V was clipped by 1 base and J by 5 bases, with 13 bases between them. The CDR3 spans 15 residues. CDR3 DNA sequence: TGTGCCAGCAGCTTAAGTGGGGGGGCCTTAGATACGCAGTATTTT. Its protein is CASSLSGGALDTQYF.

The chain couples TRBV7-2 to TRBJ2-1; D possibly matches TRBD1 or TRBD2 (6 bases each). CDR3 length: 14 amino acids. Trimming stripped 3 bases from V and 5 bases from J, with 11 bases between. Germline V gene lookup returns CDR1 SGHTA and CDR2 FQGNSA. The CDR3 bases are TGTGCCAGCAGCTTCTGGGGGGCCAACAATGAGCAGTTCTTC. Its translation: CASSFWGANNEQFF.

The rearrangement uses TRBV5-6 and TRBJ2-7; weak D call: TRBD2 (5 bases). Trimming took 3 bases from V and 3 from J, leaving 13 bases between them. Per the germline V gene, CDR1 is SGHDT and CDR2 is YYEEEE. CDR3 length equals 14 residues. The CDR3 spells CASSSEVSFYEQYF. CDR3 in DNA: TGTGCCAGCAGCTCGGAGGTATCTTTCTACGAGCAGTACTTC.

The chain couples TRBV11-1 to TRBJ2-5, with D unresolved. V was pared by 4 bases and J by 1 base, with 10 bases between. Germline lookup yields CDR1 SGHAT and CDR2 FQDESV (reference sequence). The CDR3 spans 14 residues. DNA of the CDR3: TGTGCCAGCAGCTCGCCTTCCTTCCAAGAGACCCAGTACTTC. Its translation is CASSSPSFQETQYF. Combining the CDR3 with reference TRBV11-1 and TRBJ2-5 gives the whole variable domain EAEVAQSPRYKITEKSQAVAFWCDPISGHATLYWYRQILGQGPELLVQFQDESVVDDSQLPKDRFSAERLKGVDSTLKIQPAELGDSAMYLCASSSPSFQETQYFGPGTRLLVL.

The rearrangement joins TRBV7-6 to TRBJ1-1; 7 nucleotides align to TRBD1. The germline V gene has CDR1 SGHVS and CDR2 FNYEAQ. The CDR3 has 14 residues. The ends lost 5 bases at V and 1 base at J; junction bases unmatched: 4. CDR3 bases: TGTGCCAGCAGCCATGGGACAGAGAACACTGAAGCTTTCTTT. This gives the protein CASSHGTENTEAFF. The whole variable domain, filled in from reference TRBV7-6 and TRBJ1-1, reads GAGVSQSPRYKVTKRGQDVALRCDPISGHVSLYWYRQALGQGPEFLTYFNYEAQQDKSGLPNDRFSAERPEGSISTLTIQRTEQRDSAMYRCASSHGTENTEAFFGQGTRLTVV.